What follows is one T cell receptor beta chain and its context. Its antigen is unidentified. This beta chain came through as a stray read in a library set up for alpha chains, and its size says little. Cells stained for CD3, CD4, CD8, CD45RA, CD27 and viability were sorted into four CD45RA/CD27 subsets. Nested alpha and beta constant-region primers with the SP2 primer drove four PCR rounds on ligated cDNA. One entry per CDR3 protein results from TCRdb running MiXCR on the UMI-ligation and nested PCR reads. The sample yields roughly 170 distinct CDR3 sequences, approximately 99% seen once. The sample comes from a study of naive and memory T cell subsets. Study-wide results and caveats: TCR abundance followed a power law differing between naive and memory subsets. No ground truth validated the naive and memory repertoire findings. A clonotype means one alpha or beta sequence, not an alpha/beta pair.

Trimming cost V 4 bases and J 5 bases; bases outside gene matches: 4. Per germline, CDR1 DFQATT and CDR2 SNEGSKA (reference sequence). CDR3 length equals 14 residues. The source of this sequence is a human donor in good health. The sequenced sample was effector memory CD8+ T cells from blood. Regarding subset: effector memory, CD45RA- CD27-. The chain recombines TRBV20-1 with TRBJ2-3; TRBD2 aligns across 12 bases. CDR3 in DNA: TGCAGTGCTACGACTAGCGGGAGTCTAGATACGCAGTATTTT. Its translation: CSATTSGSLDTQYF.